This passage covers 30 T cell receptor beta chains from one sample sequenced in a study of blood T cell repertoires in COVID-19. The table came from immunoSEQ multiplex PCR; TCRdb's copy has only in-frame clones and leaves some out. The sample has tens of thousands of clones, around 84% seen once; the top ten hold approximately 6.3%. Material: peripheral blood. These receptor sequences come from a human donor in a cohort sampled during active or convalescent COVID-19.

This sequence joins TRBV10-3 and TRBJ1-2; unclear D gene. The germline gives CDR1 ENHRY, CDR2 SYGVKD. The CDR3 has 15 residues. Trimming shortened V by 10 bases and J by 0 bases, and 18 bases separated the two germline ends. In DNA, the CDR3 is TGTGCCACCCTCGAGGGAGTCCACACTAACTATGGCTACACCTTC. Amino acid sequence: CATLEGVHTNYGYTF.

This clone was seen only a few times. The gene calls are TRBV5-1 and TRBJ1-4; tentatively, D is TRBD1 (5 bases). CDR3 length: 14 amino acids. Germline V gene lookup returns CDR1 SGHRS and CDR2 YFSETQ. V was trimmed by 7 bases and J by 3 bases, leaving 13 bases between them. CDR3 bases: TGCGCCAGCCGCGACGGGGGGTCTAATGAAAAACTGTTTTTT. Translation gives CASRDGGSNEKLFF.

The V and J genes are TRBV7-2 and TRBJ2-3; 11 nucleotides agree with TRBD2. The V gene's germline CDR1 is SGHTA and CDR2 FQGNSA. Trimming cost V 5 bases and J 4 bases; bases outside gene matches: 8. The CDR3 sequence is 16 residues long. Here the CDR3 reads CASSPKTSGGPDTQYF. CDR3 in DNA: TGTGCCAGCAGCCCGAAAACTAGCGGGGGCCCAGATACGCAGTATTTT.

The CDR3 here is CASSLGLAGTGTDTQYF. The DNA of the CDR3 is TGTGCCAGCAGCTTGGGACTAGCGGGAACTGGCACAGATACGCAGTATTTT. The rearrangement links TRBV5-6 to TRBJ2-3; 11 bases fit TRBD2. Trimming cost V 0 bases and J 1 base; bases outside gene matches: 4. CDR3 length equals 17 residues. Germline-derived CDR1 and CDR2 are SGHDT and YYEEEE.

The rearrangement links TRBV29-1 to TRBJ2-1, with D possibly being TRBD1 (5 bases). CDR1 SQVTM and CDR2 ANQGSEA come from the germline V gene. V lost 4 bases and J lost 3, with 10 bases in between. The CDR3 length is 13 residues. CDR3 sequence: CSVGGEVYNEQFF. Here the CDR3 DNA reads TGCAGCGTTGGGGGCGAAGTCTACAATGAGCAGTTCTTC.

The chain employs TRBV19 and TRBJ1-5; D is undetermined. In germline, CDR1 is LNHDA, CDR2 SQIVND (reference sequence). V was clipped by 6 bases and J by 2 bases, with 11 bases between them. The CDR3 spans 14 residues. CDR3 protein: CASRREQRNQPQHF. Here the CDR3 DNA reads TGTGCCAGTAGGAGGGAGCAGCGCAATCAGCCCCAGCATTTT.

The gene calls are TRBV5-6 and TRBJ2-5, with TRBD2 matching over 9 bases. CDR1 is SGHDT and CDR2 is YYEEEE in the germline V gene. The CDR3 has 16 amino acids. J gave up 2 bases and V 4 bases, and 9 bases lay outside the gene matches. The chain's CDR3 is CASSGFLAGLQETQYF. As DNA, the CDR3 is TGTGCCAGCAGCGGATTCCTAGCGGGGTTACAAGAGACCCAGTACTTC.

The rearrangement uses TRBV2 and TRBJ1-1; possible D gene TRBD1, 5 bases. V lost 8 bases, J lost 10 bases, and 17 bases lay in between. Germline V lookup: CDR1 SNHLY, CDR2 FYNNEI. This CDR3 has 12 amino acids. The CDR3 nucleotides are TGTGCCAGCGCTGTAGGCAGGGCTAGAGCTTTCTTT. Its protein product is CASAVGRARAFF.

The gene calls are TRBV28 and TRBJ1-1; possible D gene TRBD1, 5 bases. The CDR3 covers 14 residues. The ends were cut back, 6 bases at V and 5 bases at J, with 16 bases in the middle. Germline CDR1 MDHEN, CDR2 SYDVKM. CDR3 protein: CASRDIGPVTEAFF. For the CDR3, the DNA is TGTGCCAGCAGGGACATCGGACCCGTAACTGAAGCTTTCTTT. Complete variable domain (other parts from reference TRBV28 and TRBJ1-1): DVKVTQSSRYLVKRTGEKVFLECVQDMDHENMFWYRQDPGLGLRLIYFSYDVKMKEKGDIPEGYSVSREKKERFSLILESASTNQTSMYLCASRDIGPVTEAFFGQGTRLTVV.

The chain uses TRBV5-1 and TRBJ1-4; D is unclear. Trimming cost V 3 bases and J 0 bases, with 9 bases left between them. Per germline, CDR1 SGHRS and CDR2 YFSETQ. The CDR3 length is 15 residues. CDR3 amino acids: CASSSQQTTNEKLFF. The CDR3, as DNA: TGCGCCAGCAGCTCACAACAGACAACTAATGAAAAACTGTTTTTT.

The chain has TRBV12-3 or TRBV12-4 and TRBJ2-3; D is ambiguous. The CDR3 has 12 amino acids. V gave up 3 bases and J gave up 2 bases, with 3 bases separating them. CDR3 sequence reads: CASSFSTDTQYF. In DNA form, the CDR3 reads TGTGCCAGCAGTTTCTCCACAGATACGCAGTATTTT.

The rearrangement joins TRBV15 to TRBJ1-3; tentatively, D is TRBD1 (6 bases). The germline gives CDR1 LNHNV, CDR2 YYDKDF (reference sequence). This CDR3 is 16 amino acids long. Trimming removed 0 bases from V and 4 bases from J, with 13 bases in between. The DNA of the CDR3 is TGTGCCACCAGCAGAGATTTGGGGGGGCTGGGAAACACCATATATTTT. Its translation is CATSRDLGGLGNTIYF.

The chain carries TRBV20-1 and TRBJ1-1; 7 nucleotides line up with TRBD1. V gave up 3 bases and J gave up 1 base; unmatched junction bases: 5. Germline CDR1 is DFQATT and CDR2 is SNEGSKA (reference sequence). The CDR3 has 14 amino acids. In DNA form, the CDR3 reads TGCAGTGCTAGTGCCGGGACAGCGAACACTGAAGCTTTCTTT. Its translation is CSASAGTANTEAFF.

This clone was detected a few times. The chain combines TRBV5-8 with TRBJ2-2, with a weak D call TRBD2 (5 bases). The germline V gene encodes CDR1 SGHTS and CDR2 YDEGEE. Trimming took off 1 base at V and 5 bases at J, with 9 bases between the two ends. The CDR3 is made up of 14 amino acids. The CDR3 reads CASSLSAGTGELFF. DNA for the CDR3: TGTGCCAGCAGCTTGTCGGCGGGTACCGGGGAGCTGTTTTTT.

The V and J genes are TRBV24-1 and TRBJ1-6; weak D call: TRBD1 (6 bases). Trimming took off 8 bases at V and 4 bases at J, with 20 bases between the two ends. The germline V gene has CDR1 KGHDR and CDR2 SFDVKD. There are 17 residues in the CDR3. DNA of the CDR3: TGTGCCACCAACCTACTTCAGGGGACGGAATATAATTCACCCCTCCACTTT. Encoded protein: CATNLLQGTEYNSPLHF.

The rearrangement uses TRBV19 and TRBJ1-2, with TRBD1 as a possible D gene (6 bases). The CDR3 runs 14 residues. The V end was cut by 0 bases, the J end by 9 bases, with 14 bases between. Per germline, CDR1 LNHDA and CDR2 SQIVND (reference sequence). The CDR3 here is CASSIDQGRGRYTF. In DNA, the CDR3 is TGTGCCAGTAGTATAGATCAGGGGCGAGGACGCTACACCTTC. The whole variable domain, remainder taken from reference TRBV19 and TRBJ1-2, is DGGITQSPKYLFRKEGQNVTLSCEQNLNHDAMYWYRQDPGQGLRLIYYSQIVNDFQKGDIAEGYSVSREKKESFPLTVTSAQKNPTAFYLCASSIDQGRGRYTFGSGTRLTVV.

V and J are TRBV3-1 (or the pseudogene TRBV3-2) and TRBJ1-1; the D gene is possibly TRBD1 (5 bases). The CDR3 sequence is 14 residues long. Trimming took 4 bases from V and 6 from J, leaving 15 bases between them. Germline CDR1 is LGHDT and CDR2 is YNNKEL (reference sequence). CDR3 in DNA: TGTGCCAGCAGCCCCGGGACTAGGATCCCTGAAGCTTTCTTT. Protein product: CASSPGTRIPEAFF.

V gene TRBV6-6 combines with J gene TRBJ2-1; 11 nucleotides agree with TRBD2. Trimming took 4 bases from V and 7 from J; bases not matched to a gene: 6. The CDR3 covers 15 residues. Germline-derived CDR1 and CDR2 are MNHNY and SVGAGI (reference sequence). The CDR3 DNA is TGTGCCAGCAGTTTTTTAGCGGGGGGGCGTAATGAGCAGTTCTTC. Translated: CASSFLAGGRNEQFF.

The chain is built from TRBV9 and TRBJ2-1; D remains unclear. V was pared by 4 bases and J by 2 bases, with 7 bases between. This CDR3 is 13 amino acids long. Germline CDR1 and CDR2: SGDLS and YYNGEE. This CDR3 reads CASSPRAYNEQFF. CDR3 DNA sequence: TGTGCCAGCAGCCCGCGCGCCTACAATGAGCAGTTCTTC.

The rearrangement uses TRBV6-5 and TRBJ2-7; 7 nucleotides agree with TRBD1. This CDR3 contains 13 residues. V shed 8 bases, J shed 3 bases, and the junction held 7 bases outside the gene matches. Germline V gives CDR1 MNHEY, CDR2 SVGAGI. CDR3 bases: TGTGCCAGCGGAAAGACAGGGAACTACGAGCAGTACTTC. Translation gives CASGKTGNYEQYF.

The rearrangement uses TRBV7-2 and TRBJ1-2, with D perhaps matching TRBD1 (5 bases). Per germline, CDR1 SGHTA and CDR2 FQGNSA. V lost 2 bases and J lost 4, with 8 bases in between. The CDR3 is 13 residues long. Written as DNA, the CDR3 is TGTGCCAGCAGCTTAAGGGGCTCCTATGGCTACACCTTC. It yields the protein CASSLRGSYGYTF.

The V call is TRBV13, the J call TRBJ2-7, with 10 bases aligning to TRBD2. J was trimmed by 3 bases and V by 7 bases; bases with no gene match: 9. Germline V gene data show CDR1 as PRHDT and CDR2 as FYEKMQ (reference sequence). There are 15 residues in the CDR3. This CDR3 reads CASKRGGRINYEQYF. The CDR3 DNA reads TGTGCCAGCAAGCGGGGGGGCCGGATCAACTACGAGCAGTACTTC.

The chain uses TRBV27 and TRBJ2-2, with a possible D match to TRBD2 (6 bases). The CDR3 loop spans 15 amino acids. V was cut by 6 bases and J by 7 bases, with 18 bases left in between. Germline V lookup: CDR1 MNHEY, CDR2 SMNVEV (reference sequence). The CDR3 loop reads CASRWGTLRSGELFF. The CDR3 nucleotides are TGTGCCAGCAGATGGGGGACTCTCAGAAGCGGGGAGCTGTTTTTT.

This chain connects TRBV9 to TRBJ2-3; D unclear. The CDR3 has 15 residues. V gave up 1 base and J gave up 0 bases, with 9 bases separating them. CDR1 and CDR2 from the germline V gene are SGDLS and YYNGEE. The DNA of the CDR3 is TGTGCCAGCAGCGTAAGCCCCTCTAGCACAGATACGCAGTATTTT. It is translated as CASSVSPSSTDTQYF.

The V call is TRBV6-4, the J call TRBJ2-3; the D gene is possibly TRBD1 (6 bases). The germline V and J ends were trimmed by 7 bases and 6 bases, with 17 bases remaining between them. Germline assignment: CDR1 MRHNA and CDR2 SNTAGT. CDR3 length equals 14 residues. CDR3 bases: TGTGCCAGCAACCACAGGGTTATTGAGGATACGCAGTATTTT. Translated: CASNHRVIEDTQYF.

The chain is built from TRBV5-5 and TRBJ1-3; possible D gene TRBD1, 5 bases. The V end lost 1 base, the J end lost 4 bases, and 18 bases lay between the germline ends. Germline values: CDR1 SGHKS, CDR2 YYEKEE (reference sequence). This CDR3 has 17 residues. CDR3 coding DNA: TGTGCCAGCAGCTTGACCCTCCGCAGGGTTGAAGGAAACACCATATATTTT. Protein sequence: CASSLTLRRVEGNTIYF.

The chain has TRBV7-8 and TRBJ2-5, with 10 bases lining up with TRBD1. In germline, CDR1 is SGHVS, CDR2 FQNEAQ. Losses at the gene ends were 5 bases for V and 5 bases for J; bases not matched to a gene: 5. This CDR3 comprises 14 residues. The CDR3, as DNA: TGTGCCAGCAGCACTGGGACAGGGGTGGAGACCCAGTACTTC. Its protein product is CASSTGTGVETQYF.

The gene calls are TRBV7-2 and TRBJ2-3; 9 bases fit TRBD1. With V trimmed by 2 bases and J by 2 bases, 5 bases remained unmatched. The germline V gene encodes CDR1 SGHTA and CDR2 FQGNSA. The CDR3 runs 16 residues. DNA for the CDR3: TGTGCCAGCAGCTTATCCGGGACAGGGACCACAGATACGCAGTATTTT. Residues: CASSLSGTGTTDTQYF.

V is TRBV6-2 or TRBV6-3 and J is TRBJ2-7; TRBD2 agrees at 12 bases. The trim removed 8 bases at V and 2 bases at J, leaving 4 bases unmatched. The CDR3 spans 14 residues. Germline CDR1 and CDR2: MNHEY and SVGEGT. CDR3 sequence: CASGLAGGPYEQYF. The CDR3, as DNA: TGTGCCAGCGGCCTAGCGGGGGGGCCCTACGAGCAGTACTTC.

This clone was recorded only once. The J gene is TRBJ1-2, the V gene TRBV6-5; 8 positions agree with TRBD1. Germline CDR1 MNHEY, CDR2 SVGAGI. The length of the CDR3 is 14 residues. The J segment lost 8 bases and the V segment lost 6 bases, leaving 11 bases of the junction unmatched. The CDR3: CASRRETGAVGYTF. In DNA, the CDR3 is TGTGCCAGCAGAAGGGAGACAGGGGCCGTGGGCTACACCTTC.